Each of the 25 T cell receptor beta chains below was sequenced from the same sample in a study of shared clonotypes between healthy human individuals. TCRdb's table, derived via immunoSEQ multiplex PCR, lists solely in-frame clones and lacks some. This sample yields about 2.3 million clones, of which approximately 95% are seen a single time; approximately 0.4% belongs to the top ten. The specimen sequenced was naive CD4+ T cells from PBMCs. Noted subset: CD45RA+ positively selected. The receptors come from a man younger than 35 in good health. Some clones in this sample may be carry-over from other donors' samples.

This clone was counted between two and nine times. Other DNA sequences of this sample code for an identical CDR3. The chain joins TRBV7-9 to TRBJ1-2; D uncertain. Germline CDR1 is SEHNR and CDR2 is FQNEAQ (reference sequence). The CDR3 sequence is 13 residues long. V lost 1 base to trimming and J lost 0 bases, with 3 bases between them. Here the CDR3 DNA reads TGTGCCAGCAGCTTAGGGGCTAACTATGGCTACACCTTC. Protein product: CASSLGANYGYTF.

Notes on this clone: In the same sample, other DNA sequences code for this CDR3. The chain employs TRBV2 and TRBJ2-7; D is undetermined. V shed 4 bases and J shed 2 bases, with 3 bases lying between them. This CDR3 has 11 amino acids. Looked up from germline, CDR1 is SNHLY and CDR2 is FYNNEI. CDR3 protein: CASSGAYEQYF. As DNA, the CDR3 is TGTGCCAGCAGTGGGGCCTACGAGCAGTACTTC.

V and J are TRBV5-1 and TRBJ2-3; 7 bases fit TRBD2. The CDR3 sequence is 15 residues long. After removal of 3 bases from V and 4 bases from J, the junction contained 8 bases not matched to a gene. CDR1 and CDR2 (germline): SGHRS, YFSETQ. DNA of the CDR3: TGCGCCAGCAGCTCTCCGGCTAGCGGCGCAGATACGCAGTATTTT. Protein product: CASSSPASGADTQYF.

This clone was picked up one time. J is TRBJ2-2 and V is TRBV7-2; 8 nucleotides align to TRBD2. The CDR3 is 15 residues long. CDR1 and CDR2 from the germline V gene are SGHTA and FQGNSA. The V and J ends lost 5 bases and 3 bases, in that order; junction bases with no gene match: 5. CDR3 in DNA: TGTGCCAGCAGCAGACTAGCGTTACACACCGGGGAGCTGTTTTTT. Translated, it gives CASSRLALHTGELFF.

The chain couples TRBV4-1 to TRBJ1-5; D might be TRBD1 (5 bases). V lost 1 base to trimming and J lost 7 bases, with 14 bases between them. CDR1 and CDR2 (germline): MGHRA, YSYEKL. The CDR3 loop spans 15 amino acids. The DNA of the CDR3 is TGCGCCAGCAGCCAAGTCGGTGGAGGGGACCAGCCCCAGCATTTT. Protein: CASSQVGGGDQPQHF.

The V gene is TRBV25-1, the J gene TRBJ1-5, with TRBD1 matching 10 bases. Germline V CDR1 and CDR2: MGHDK, SYGVNS. After removal of 2 bases from V and 7 bases from J, the junction contained 14 bases not matched to a gene. The CDR3 extends over 18 amino acids. The CDR3 is CASSEITGTGVPAQPQHF. DNA of the CDR3: TGTGCCAGCAGTGAAATTACCGGGACAGGGGTCCCGGCGCAGCCCCAGCATTTT.

V gene TRBV28 combines with J gene TRBJ1-2; TRBD1 matches at 9 bases. V gave up 3 bases and J gave up 4 bases; unmatched junction bases: 12. The CDR3 spans 17 residues. Looked up from germline, CDR1 is MDHEN and CDR2 is SYDVKM. The CDR3 spells CASSLAGQGIGAYGYTF. The CDR3 DNA reads as TGTGCCAGCAGTTTGGCGGGACAGGGAATAGGGGCCTATGGCTACACCTTC.

With respect to this clone: The same CDR3 arises from other DNA sequences in this sample as well. The V and J genes are TRBV7-9 and TRBJ2-7; D gene unclear. This CDR3 has 11 amino acids. Between the trimmed V and J ends, which lost 5 bases and 3 bases, there was a span of 5 bases. Germline values: CDR1 SEHNR, CDR2 FQNEAQ (reference sequence). The CDR3 sequence: CASSPNYEQYF. CDR3 sequence (DNA): TGTGCCAGCAGCCCTAACTACGAGCAGTACTTC.

The rearrangement uses TRBV19 and TRBJ2-7; TRBD1 aligns across 9 bases. Losses at the gene ends were 3 bases for V and 4 bases for J; bases not matched to a gene: 7. There are 15 residues in the CDR3. Looked up from germline, CDR1 is LNHDA and CDR2 is SQIVND (reference sequence). CDR3 protein: CASSIRTGVAYEQYF. The CDR3 DNA is TGTGCCAGTAGTATTCGGACAGGGGTAGCTTACGAGCAGTACTTC.

The rearrangement joins TRBV18 to TRBJ2-6; D is perhaps TRBD1 (6 bases). The CDR3 has 15 amino acids. V was pared by 8 bases and J by 0 bases, with 11 bases between. From germline, CDR1 is KGHSH and CDR2 LQKENI. The CDR3 reads CASRRTASGANVLTF. The CDR3 DNA reads as TGTGCCAGCCGTAGGACAGCCTCTGGGGCCAACGTCCTGACTTTC.

The chain is built from TRBV28 and TRBJ1-2, with 8 positions matching TRBD1. CDR1 and CDR2 (germline): MDHEN, SYDVKM. Germline trimming cut 6 bases from V and 5 bases from J; bases unmatched to any gene: 8. The CDR3 is made up of 14 amino acids. The CDR3 here is CASSEGQDTYGYTF. The DNA for the CDR3 is TGTGCCAGCAGCGAGGGACAGGACACTTATGGCTACACCTTC.

This chain uses TRBV5-1 with TRBJ2-7; 10 positions agree with TRBD1. The CDR3 is 14 residues long. V lost 3 bases, J lost 6 bases, and 6 bases stayed unmatched. The V gene's germline CDR1 is SGHRS and CDR2 YFSETQ. CDR3: CASSSDRGLSEQYF. The CDR3 coding sequence is TGCGCCAGCAGCTCTGACAGGGGGCTGAGCGAGCAGTACTTC.

The CDR3 region has the DNA TGTGCCAGCAGTCCGGGACACTCGGCCTCCTACGAGCAGTACTTC. Translation: CASSPGHSASYEQYF. J is TRBJ2-7 and V is TRBV27; maybe TRBD1 (6 bases). Germline-derived CDR1 and CDR2 are MNHEY and SMNVEV (reference sequence). Trimming removed 5 bases from V and 0 bases from J, with 14 bases in between. The CDR3 totals 15 residues.

This clone was seen a single time. V usage is TRBV2 and J usage is TRBJ2-3; D might be TRBD1 (5 bases). CDR3 length: 15 amino acids. Deletions cut 7 bases from V and 3 bases from J, with 17 bases between. Germline values: CDR1 SNHLY, CDR2 FYNNEI. The chain's CDR3 is CASKLGDSQTDTQYF. CDR3 DNA sequence: TGTGCCAGCAAGTTAGGTGACAGTCAGACAGATACGCAGTATTTT. Complete variable domain (other parts from reference TRBV2 and TRBJ2-3): EPEVTQTPSHQVTQMGQEVILRCVPISNHLYFYWYRQILGQKVEFLVSFYNNEISEKSEIFDDQFSVERPDGSNFTLKIRSTKLEDSAMYFCASKLGDSQTDTQYFGPGTRLTVL.

As to this clone: In the same sample, other DNA sequences code for this CDR3. This rearrangement joins TRBV2 to TRBJ1-5; tentative D call: TRBD1 (6 bases). CDR3 length equals 13 residues. In germline, CDR1 is SNHLY, CDR2 FYNNEI. Trimming cost V 6 bases and J 4 bases, with 10 bases left between them. CDR3 sequence: CASSGQFNQPQHF. The CDR3 nucleotides are TGTGCCAGCAGCGGACAGTTTAATCAGCCCCAGCATTTT. The full variable domain, completed using reference TRBV2 and TRBJ1-5, is EPEVTQTPSHQVTQMGQEVILRCVPISNHLYFYWYRQILGQKVEFLVSFYNNEISEKSEIFDDQFSVERPDGSNFTLKIRSTKLEDSAMYFCASSGQFNQPQHFGDGTRLSIL.

The chain recombines TRBV7-9 with TRBJ1-2; D perhaps matches TRBD1 (5 bases). This CDR3 is built from 15 residues. The germline CDR1 and CDR2 sequences are SEHNR and FQNEAQ (reference sequence). Trimming stripped 6 bases from V and 7 bases from J, with 21 bases between. CDR3 in DNA: TGTGCCAGCAGGCATCATGGTGGGGGAGAGAGTGGCTACACCTTC. Translation gives CASRHHGGGESGYTF.

This rearrangement joins TRBV11-1 to TRBJ2-7; no firm D call. The CDR3 is 17 amino acids. The V end was cut by 1 base, the J end by 0 bases, with 16 bases between. Germline CDR1 SGHAT, CDR2 FQDESV (reference sequence). The CDR3 nucleotides read TGTGCCAGCAGCTTAGTAGCCGGCCAGGTCAGCTCCTACGAGCAGTACTTC. Amino acid sequence: CASSLVAGQVSSYEQYF.

The CDR3 DNA reads TGTGCCAGCCAAGGCTGGGACAAGGGAGGGGAGCAGTTCTTC. Its protein is CASQGWDKGGEQFF. The chain employs TRBV7-9 and TRBJ2-1; TRBD2 is a possible D gene (7 bases). Germline-derived CDR1 and CDR2 are SEHNR and FQNEAQ (reference sequence). The V end was cut by 8 bases, the J end by 10 bases, with 21 bases between. The length of the CDR3 is 14 residues.

This chain uses TRBV30 with TRBJ2-5, with TRBD1 identical over 9 bases. V was pared by 2 bases and J by 5 bases, with 6 bases of the junction left unmatched. The CDR3 is 14 amino acids. CDR1 GTSNPN and CDR2 SVGIG come from the germline V gene (reference sequence). The CDR3 DNA reads as TGTGCCTGGAGTTCAACAGGGGGCCGGGAGACCCAGTACTTC. This codes for CAWSSTGGRETQYF.

In regard to this clone: This CDR3 is also generated by other DNA sequences in the sample. The chain links TRBV28 to TRBJ2-4, with 7 bases aligning to TRBD2. The germline CDR1 and CDR2 sequences are MDHEN and SYDVKM. There are 15 residues in the CDR3. The V gene end was trimmed by 5 bases and the J gene end by 0 bases; junction bases not matched to a gene: 4. Here the CDR3 reads CASSLGGVAKNIQYF. The DNA of the CDR3 is TGTGCCAGCAGTCTGGGGGGGGTAGCCAAAAACATTCAGTACTTC. Together with reference TRBV28 and TRBJ2-4, the CDR3 gives the full variable domain: DVKVTQSSRYLVKRTGEKVFLECVQDMDHENMFWYRQDPGLGLRLIYFSYDVKMKEKGDIPEGYSVSREKKERFSLILESASTNQTSMYLCASSLGGVAKNIQYFGAGTRLSVL.

The V call is TRBV18, the J call TRBJ1-1; D gene ambiguous. Trimming removed 4 bases at V and 1 base at J, with 19 bases between. The CDR3 totals 17 residues. CDR1 is KGHSH, CDR2 LQKENI, per germline. The CDR3 DNA reads TGTGCCAGCTCACTAAGTTCCGGGGTTGGGCGGAACACTGAAGCTTTCTTT. Its translation: CASSLSSGVGRNTEAFF.

V and J are TRBV6-1 and TRBJ1-1, with D uncertain. This CDR3 region has 12 residues. The V and J ends lost 7 bases and 6 bases respectively, with 12 bases between them. Germline CDR1 MNHNS, CDR2 SASEGT. CDR3 coding DNA: TGTGCCAGCAACTACCCGAGCCCTGAAGCTTTCTTT. Translated: CASNYPSPEAFF.

The rearrangement joins TRBV15 to TRBJ1-4; weak D call: TRBD1 (6 bases). The CDR3 loop spans 16 amino acids. Germline CDR1 and CDR2: LNHNV and YYDKDF (reference sequence). The V end was cut by 3 bases, the J end by 0 bases, with 11 bases between. The CDR3 coding sequence is TGTGCCACCAGCAGGTGGAAGGGGGCAACTAATGAAAAACTGTTTTTT. Translated, it gives CATSRWKGATNEKLFF. The whole variable domain, filled in from reference TRBV15 and TRBJ1-4, reads DAMVIQNPRYQVTQFGKPVTLSCSQTLNHNVMYWYQQKSSQAPKLLFHYYDKDFNNEADTPDNFQSRRPNTSFCFLDIRSPGLGDTAMYLCATSRWKGATNEKLFFGSGTQLSVL.

The chain carries TRBV9 and TRBJ2-7; no firm D call. Germline loops: CDR1 SGDLS, CDR2 YYNGEE. The CDR3 sequence is 14 residues long. With 0 bases removed from V and 3 bases from J, the gap between germline ends came to 10 bases. The CDR3 region is CASSVGATYYEQYF. The CDR3 coding sequence is TGTGCCAGCAGCGTAGGCGCGACATACTACGAGCAGTACTTC. The full variable domain, rest sourced from reference TRBV9 and TRBJ2-7, is DSGVTQTPKHLITATGQRVTLRCSPRSGDLSVYWYQQSLDQGLQFLIQYYNGEERAKGNILERFSAQQFPDLHSELNLSSLELGDSALYFCASSVGATYYEQYFGPGTRLTVT.

This clone has more than one count but fewer than ten. V and J are TRBV7-8 and TRBJ1-5; D remains unclear. V lost 0 bases, J lost 6 bases, and 6 bases lay in between. The germline gives CDR1 SGHVS, CDR2 FQNEAQ. CDR3 size: 13 residues. CDR3 protein: CASSLARFQPQHF. In nucleotides, the CDR3 is TGTGCCAGCAGCTTAGCAAGGTTTCAGCCCCAGCATTTT.